This is a list of T cell receptor beta chains from one sample in a study of T cells in Graves' hyperthyroidism and ophthalmopathy. TCRdb processed the multiplex PCR reads anew with MiXCR; each CDR3 protein has one entry. Among hundreds of thousands of distinct CDR3 sequences listed, under 15% were seen once. The sequencing input was blood. The receptors were gathered from a man younger than 35 with Graves' ophthalmopathy. CDR3s include the opening cysteine and the closing phenylalanine or tryptophan. The D gene is left open where the match is weak. A row's size may be missing; if present it is once, few, many or a size class.

cdr3_nt: TGTGCCAGTAGTATTGCGGGGGCCGCATTAGGAACAGATACGCAGTATTTT; cdr3_aa: CASSIAGAALGTDTQYF; j_call: TRBJ2-3; d_call: .; v_call: TRBV19; clone_size: few
cdr3_nt: TGCGCCAGCAGCTTTAGGAGGGGAACCGGGGAGCTGTTTTTT; cdr3_aa: CASSFRRGTGELFF; j_call: TRBJ2-2; d_call: .; v_call: TRBV5-1; clone_size: many
cdr3_nt: TGTGCCAGCAACAGGGCCGAGTGGGAGACCCAGTACTTC; cdr3_aa: CASNRAEWETQYF; j_call: TRBJ2-5; d_call: .; v_call: TRBV6-1; clone_size: .
cdr3_nt: TGCGCCAGCAGCAAGGTAGCGGGAGGCGGCACAGATACGCAGTATTTT; cdr3_aa: CASSKVAGGGTDTQYF; j_call: TRBJ2-3; d_call: TRBD2; v_call: TRBV5-1; clone_size: .
cdr3_nt: TGTGCCAGCAGCCCTACAGGTTCTGGGGAGACCCAGTACTTC; cdr3_aa: CASSPTGSGETQYF; j_call: TRBJ2-5; d_call: .; v_call: TRBV11-2; clone_size: many
cdr3_nt: TGTGCCAGCAGTTTAGGTTCCACGGTGTCAGAGACCCAGTACTTC; cdr3_aa: CASSLGSTVSETQYF; j_call: TRBJ2-5; d_call: .; v_call: TRBV12-3/TRBV12-4; clone_size: many
cdr3_nt: TGTGCCAGCAGCTTGTTGATGGGTGGCGAGCAGTACTTC; cdr3_aa: CASSLLMGGEQYF; j_call: TRBJ2-7; d_call: .; v_call: TRBV5-4; clone_size: many
cdr3_nt: TGTGCCAGTAGTACCACAGGGGGCCGGGACTACAATGAGCAGTTCTTC; cdr3_aa: CASSTTGGRDYNEQFF; j_call: TRBJ2-1; d_call: TRBD1; v_call: TRBV19; clone_size: few
cdr3_nt: TGTGCCAGCACCACCGGGACAGCCTCGACTACCCGCATCCCTTATGAGCAGTTCTTC; cdr3_aa: CASTTGTASTTRIPYEQFF; j_call: TRBJ2-1; d_call: TRBD1; v_call: TRBV7-8; clone_size: .
cdr3_nt: TGTGCCAGCAGTGTAGGGAGGGCAACTAATGAAAAACTGTTTTTT; cdr3_aa: CASSVGRATNEKLFF; j_call: TRBJ1-4; d_call: .; v_call: TRBV2; clone_size: .
cdr3_nt: TGTGCCAGCATGGTCTCGCCTAACTATGGCTACACCTTC; cdr3_aa: CASMVSPNYGYTF; j_call: TRBJ1-2; d_call: .; v_call: TRBV2; clone_size: many
cdr3_nt: TGTGCCAGCAGCTTAGAGGGACACTCCTACGAGCAGTACTTC; cdr3_aa: CASSLEGHSYEQYF; j_call: TRBJ2-7; d_call: .; v_call: TRBV11-3; clone_size: many
cdr3_nt: TGTGCCAGCAGTTTCAGGGACAGGGGGCATGTCTATGGCTACACCTTC; cdr3_aa: CASSFRDRGHVYGYTF; j_call: TRBJ1-2; d_call: TRBD1; v_call: TRBV27; clone_size: few
cdr3_nt: TGTGCCAGCAGCTCGAGACTCTCCTCTGTCACAGATACGCAGTATTTT; cdr3_aa: CASSSRLSSVTDTQYF; j_call: TRBJ2-3; d_call: .; v_call: TRBV7-9; clone_size: many
cdr3_nt: TGTGCCAGCTCACCTGAGGGATATGGCTACACCTTC; cdr3_aa: CASSPEGYGYTF; j_call: TRBJ1-2; d_call: .; v_call: TRBV18; clone_size: many
cdr3_nt: TGCGCCAGCAGCTTGGAGGTCAGGGAGGTTGGCTACACCTTC; cdr3_aa: CASSLEVREVGYTF; j_call: TRBJ1-2; d_call: .; v_call: TRBV5-1; clone_size: many
cdr3_nt: TGTGCCAGCGGGACTAGCGGGTCATACAATGAGCAGTTCTTC; cdr3_aa: CASGTSGSYNEQFF; j_call: TRBJ2-1; d_call: TRBD2; v_call: TRBV2; clone_size: many
cdr3_nt: TGTGCCAGCAGTTACGGGGGGCGCAACTATGGCTACACCTTC; cdr3_aa: CASSYGGRNYGYTF; j_call: TRBJ1-2; d_call: .; v_call: TRBV6-6; clone_size: many
cdr3_nt: TGTGCCTGGGGTGTACTACAGGGGGCGGGGGAGACCCAGTACTTC; cdr3_aa: CAWGVLQGAGETQYF; j_call: TRBJ2-5; d_call: TRBD1; v_call: TRBV30; clone_size: .
cdr3_nt: TGTGCCAGCAGCTTGGCTCTCAACCCCACTACCGAGCAGTACTTC; cdr3_aa: CASSLALNPTTEQYF; j_call: TRBJ2-7; d_call: .; v_call: TRBV5-4; clone_size: .
cdr3_nt: TGTGCTAGTGGTTTGGGTATGAACACTGAAGCTTTCTTT; cdr3_aa: CASGLGMNTEAFF; j_call: TRBJ1-1; d_call: .; v_call: TRBV12-5; clone_size: .
cdr3_nt: TGTGCCTGGAGTGTAGACCTAGGGAATACGCAGTATTTT; cdr3_aa: CAWSVDLGNTQYF; j_call: TRBJ2-3; d_call: .; v_call: TRBV30; clone_size: .
cdr3_nt: TGTGCCAGCAGCTTAGGATCGGGACTAGCGGGAAGCACAGATACGCAGTATTTT; cdr3_aa: CASSLGSGLAGSTDTQYF; j_call: TRBJ2-3; d_call: TRBD2; v_call: TRBV11-3; clone_size: .
cdr3_nt: TGTGCCAGCAGCTTAGCCCCCACGGGCTACGAGCAGTACTTC; cdr3_aa: CASSLAPTGYEQYF; j_call: TRBJ2-7; d_call: .; v_call: TRBV11-1; clone_size: many
cdr3_nt: TGCGCCAGCAGCTTGCCGGGGGTCCACGAGCAGTACTTC; cdr3_aa: CASSLPGVHEQYF; j_call: TRBJ2-7; d_call: .; v_call: TRBV5-1; clone_size: .
cdr3_nt: TGTGCCAGCAGTCTTACGAGATACCATGAAAAACTGTTTTTT; cdr3_aa: CASSLTRYHEKLFF; j_call: TRBJ1-4; d_call: .; v_call: TRBV27; clone_size: many
cdr3_nt: TGCAGTGCGCCCGGACTAGCGGGGGGGCCGGTTCCCGAGACCCAGTACTTC; cdr3_aa: CSAPGLAGGPVPETQYF; j_call: TRBJ2-5; d_call: TRBD2; v_call: TRBV20-1; clone_size: .
cdr3_nt: TGTGCCAGCAGTTTAAGGGGACAAGAGACCCAGTACTTC; cdr3_aa: CASSLRGQETQYF; j_call: TRBJ2-5; d_call: .; v_call: TRBV7-9; clone_size: many
cdr3_nt: TGTGCCAGCTCACCACCAACGGGGGCCGCCGGAAACACCATATATTTT; cdr3_aa: CASSPPTGAAGNTIYF; j_call: TRBJ1-3; d_call: .; v_call: TRBV18; clone_size: .
cdr3_nt: TGTGCCAGCAGCAAACTAGCGGGGGGAATGAATGAGCAGTTCTTC; cdr3_aa: CASSKLAGGMNEQFF; j_call: TRBJ2-1; d_call: TRBD2; v_call: TRBV6-1; clone_size: many
cdr3_nt: TGCGCCAGCAGCGTGGGACAGGGGGCTGCCGGGGAGCTGTTTTTT; cdr3_aa: CASSVGQGAAGELFF; j_call: TRBJ2-2; d_call: TRBD1; v_call: TRBV10-2; clone_size: many
cdr3_nt: TGTGCCACCAGCAGAGATTATCAGACCATTAGCACAGATACGCAGTATTTT; cdr3_aa: CATSRDYQTISTDTQYF; j_call: TRBJ2-3; d_call: .; v_call: TRBV15; clone_size: many
cdr3_nt: TGTGCCAGCAGCTTCAGGGTTGAGGACACTGAAGCTTTCTTT; cdr3_aa: CASSFRVEDTEAFF; j_call: TRBJ1-1; d_call: .; v_call: TRBV7-9; clone_size: .
cdr3_nt: TGCGCCAGCAGAATAGAAAGGGAGACCCAGTACTTC; cdr3_aa: CASRIERETQYF; j_call: TRBJ2-5; d_call: .; v_call: TRBV5-1; clone_size: many
cdr3_nt: TGTGCCTGGAGTACCCCGCTAGGGGTAGGGGAGCAGTTCTTC; cdr3_aa: CAWSTPLGVGEQFF; j_call: TRBJ2-1; d_call: .; v_call: TRBV30; clone_size: many
cdr3_nt: TGTGCCCGCAGTTACTCGGGGAATTCACCCCTCCACTTT; cdr3_aa: CARSYSGNSPLHF; j_call: TRBJ1-6; d_call: .; v_call: TRBV6-2/TRBV6-3; clone_size: few
cdr3_nt: TGTGCCAGCAGGGGGACAGGGGGGACCGGGGAGCTGTTTTTT; cdr3_aa: CASRGTGGTGELFF; j_call: TRBJ2-2; d_call: TRBD1; v_call: TRBV6-1; clone_size: many
cdr3_nt: TGCGCCAGCAGCTTGGAGGGGGCGGGGGGCGGAGAAGAGACCCAGTACTTC; cdr3_aa: CASSLEGAGGGEETQYF; j_call: TRBJ2-5; d_call: .; v_call: TRBV5-1; clone_size: .
cdr3_nt: TGCAGTGCTAGCCCGGGACGGGACTACAATGAGCAGTTCTTC; cdr3_aa: CSASPGRDYNEQFF; j_call: TRBJ2-1; d_call: .; v_call: TRBV20-1; clone_size: .
cdr3_nt: TGTGCCTGGAGTACGAGTAGAGTCACTGAAGCTTTCTTT; cdr3_aa: CAWSTSRVTEAFF; j_call: TRBJ1-1; d_call: .; v_call: TRBV30; clone_size: many
cdr3_nt: TGTGCCAGCAGCTTAGGGCTCGGGGCGGGGGAGACCCAGTACTTC; cdr3_aa: CASSLGLGAGETQYF; j_call: TRBJ2-5; d_call: .; v_call: TRBV11-1; clone_size: .
cdr3_nt: TGTGCCAGCAGTTACTCTGCAGCGAATGAGCAGTTCTTC; cdr3_aa: CASSYSAANEQFF; j_call: TRBJ2-1; d_call: .; v_call: TRBV6-1; clone_size: many
cdr3_nt: TGTGCCAGCAGCTTAGGCTTGTTAGAGACCCAGTACTTC; cdr3_aa: CASSLGLLETQYF; j_call: TRBJ2-5; d_call: .; v_call: TRBV7-2; clone_size: few
cdr3_nt: TGTGCCAGCAGCCCAGACTACTTCGGAGAGCAGTACTTC; cdr3_aa: CASSPDYFGEQYF; j_call: TRBJ2-7; d_call: .; v_call: TRBV7-2; clone_size: many
cdr3_nt: TGTGCCAGCTCACCGAGAGGCAGCTTGAATGAAAAACTGTTTTTT; cdr3_aa: CASSPRGSLNEKLFF; j_call: TRBJ1-4; d_call: .; v_call: TRBV18; clone_size: .